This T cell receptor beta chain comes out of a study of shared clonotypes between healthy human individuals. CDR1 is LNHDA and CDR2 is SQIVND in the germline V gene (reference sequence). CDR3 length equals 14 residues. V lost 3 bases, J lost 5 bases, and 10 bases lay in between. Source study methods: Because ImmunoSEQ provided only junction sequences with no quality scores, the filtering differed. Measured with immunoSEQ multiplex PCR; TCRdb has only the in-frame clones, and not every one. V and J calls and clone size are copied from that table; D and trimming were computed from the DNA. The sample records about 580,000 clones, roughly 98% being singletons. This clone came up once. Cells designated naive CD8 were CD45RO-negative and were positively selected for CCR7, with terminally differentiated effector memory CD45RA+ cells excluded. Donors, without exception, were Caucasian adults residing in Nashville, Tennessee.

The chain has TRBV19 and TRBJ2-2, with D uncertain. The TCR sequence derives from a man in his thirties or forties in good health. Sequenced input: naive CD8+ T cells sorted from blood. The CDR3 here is CASSISLGTGELFF. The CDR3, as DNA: TGTGCCAGTAGTATTAGTCTTGGGACCGGGGAGCTGTTTTTT.